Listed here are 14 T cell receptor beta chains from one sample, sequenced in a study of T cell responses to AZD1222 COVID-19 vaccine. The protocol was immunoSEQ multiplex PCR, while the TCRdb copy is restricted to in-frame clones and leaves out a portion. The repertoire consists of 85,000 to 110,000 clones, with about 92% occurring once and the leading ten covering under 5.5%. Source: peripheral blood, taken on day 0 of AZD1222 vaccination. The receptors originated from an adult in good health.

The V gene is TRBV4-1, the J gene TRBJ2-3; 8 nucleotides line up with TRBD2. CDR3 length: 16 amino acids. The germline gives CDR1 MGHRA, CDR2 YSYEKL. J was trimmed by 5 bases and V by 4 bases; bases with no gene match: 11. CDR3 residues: CASSRKAGEKVDTQYF. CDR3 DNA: TGCGCCAGCAGCCGAAAAGCGGGGGAGAAGGTAGATACGCAGTATTTT.

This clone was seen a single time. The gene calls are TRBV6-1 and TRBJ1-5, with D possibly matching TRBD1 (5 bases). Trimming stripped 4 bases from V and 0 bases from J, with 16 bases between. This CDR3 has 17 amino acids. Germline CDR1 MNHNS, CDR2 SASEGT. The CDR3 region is CASSVQRRGISNQPQHF. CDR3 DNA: TGTGCCAGCAGTGTCCAGCGCCGGGGGATTAGCAATCAGCCCCAGCATTTT.

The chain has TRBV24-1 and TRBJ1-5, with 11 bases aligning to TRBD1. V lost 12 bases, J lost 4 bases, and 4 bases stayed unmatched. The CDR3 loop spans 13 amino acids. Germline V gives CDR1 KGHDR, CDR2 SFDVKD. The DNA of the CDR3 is TGTGCCCCCCGGGACAGGGGGAATCAGCCCCAGCATTTT. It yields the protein CAPRDRGNQPQHF.

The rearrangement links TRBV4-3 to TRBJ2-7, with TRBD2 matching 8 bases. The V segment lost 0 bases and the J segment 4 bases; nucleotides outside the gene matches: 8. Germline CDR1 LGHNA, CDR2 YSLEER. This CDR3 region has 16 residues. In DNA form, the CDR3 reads TGCGCCAGCAGCCAAGATATAACGGGGGGGAATTACGAGCAGTACTTC. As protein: CASSQDITGGNYEQYF.

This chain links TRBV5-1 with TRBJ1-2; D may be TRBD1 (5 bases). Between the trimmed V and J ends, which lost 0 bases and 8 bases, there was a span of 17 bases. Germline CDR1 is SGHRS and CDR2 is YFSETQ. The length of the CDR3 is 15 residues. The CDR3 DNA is TGCGCCAGCAGCTTGGGGAACCGCCTCAGGGTCGGCTACACCTTC. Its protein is CASSLGNRLRVGYTF.

CDR3 sequence (DNA): TGTGCCAGCAGTCCCGGACAGAACTATGGCTACACCTTC. It is translated as CASSPGQNYGYTF. The V gene is TRBV2, the J gene TRBJ1-2, with D perhaps matching TRBD1 (6 bases). The CDR3 loop spans 13 amino acids. V gave up 5 bases and J gave up 2 bases, with 9 bases separating them. Germline V CDR1 and CDR2: SNHLY, FYNNEI.

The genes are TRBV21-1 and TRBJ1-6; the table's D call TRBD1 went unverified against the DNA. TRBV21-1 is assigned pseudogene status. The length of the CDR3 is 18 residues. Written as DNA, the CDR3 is TGTGCCAGCAGCAAAGCGCGCGACAGGGGCCAGTATAATTCACCCCTCCACTTT. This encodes CASSKARDRGQYNSPLHF.

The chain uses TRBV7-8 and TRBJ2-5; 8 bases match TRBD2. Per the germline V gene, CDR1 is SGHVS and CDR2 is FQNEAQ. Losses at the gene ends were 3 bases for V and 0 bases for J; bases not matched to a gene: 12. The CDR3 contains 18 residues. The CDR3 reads CASSFPLGSGADQETQYF. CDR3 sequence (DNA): TGTGCCAGCAGCTTCCCCCTGGGTAGCGGGGCCGACCAAGAGACCCAGTACTTC.

Here the CDR3 reads CASSLGGGVSTDTQYF. DNA of the CDR3: TGTGCCAGCAGCTTGGGGGGCGGGGTGAGCACAGATACGCAGTATTTT. This rearrangement joins TRBV5-6 to TRBJ2-3, with a tentative D call TRBD2 (6 bases). Trimming cost V 0 bases and J 0 bases, with 11 bases left between them. The length of the CDR3 is 16 residues. Germline V CDR1 and CDR2: SGHDT, YYEEEE. The full variable domain, its missing parts supplied by reference TRBV5-6 and TRBJ2-3, is DAGVTQSPTHLIKTRGQQVTLRCSPKSGHDTVSWYQQALGQGPQFIFQYYEEEERQRGNFPDRFSGHQFPNYSSELNVNALLLGDSALYLCASSLGGGVSTDTQYFGPGTRLTVL.

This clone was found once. CDR3 sequence (DNA): TGTGCCAGCAGCCCCCGGGGAGGACCTCACGACTCCTATAATTCACCCCTCCACTTT. Protein: CASSPRGGPHDSYNSPLHF. The rearrangement uses TRBV11-2 and TRBJ1-6; D not certain. The CDR3 runs 19 residues. Per germline, CDR1 SGHAT and CDR2 FQNNGV. V lost 5 bases, J lost 0 bases, and 20 bases lay in between.

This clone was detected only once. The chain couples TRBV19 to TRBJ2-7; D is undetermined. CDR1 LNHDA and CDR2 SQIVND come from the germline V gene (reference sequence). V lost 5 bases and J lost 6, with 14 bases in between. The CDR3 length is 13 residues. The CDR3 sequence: CASSDQFYSEQYF. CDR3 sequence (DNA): TGTGCCAGTAGTGACCAATTCTATAGCGAGCAGTACTTC.

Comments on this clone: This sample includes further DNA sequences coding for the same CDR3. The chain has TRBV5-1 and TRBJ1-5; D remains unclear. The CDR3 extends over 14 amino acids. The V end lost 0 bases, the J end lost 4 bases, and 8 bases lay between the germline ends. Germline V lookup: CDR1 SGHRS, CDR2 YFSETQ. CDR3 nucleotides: TGCGCCAGCAGCTTGGGAGCGGGTAATCAGCCCCAGCATTTT. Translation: CASSLGAGNQPQHF.

In DNA, the CDR3 is TGTGCCAGCAGCTTACAGCGGAGCCACACAGATACGCAGTATTTT. Translating it yields CASSLQRSHTDTQYF. This chain links TRBV7-2 with TRBJ2-3; perhaps TRBD2 as D (5 bases). Germline CDR1 is SGHTA and CDR2 is FQGNSA. Trimming stripped 2 bases from V and 2 bases from J, with 11 bases between. The CDR3 runs 15 residues.

CDR3 sequence (DNA): TGTGCCAGCAGCCCGAGGGGGTCCTACACTGAAGCTTTCTTT. This gives the protein CASSPRGSYTEAFF. The rearrangement uses TRBV4-2 and TRBJ1-1; tentative D call: TRBD1 (6 bases). Between the trimmed V and J ends, which lost 4 bases and 3 bases, there was a span of 12 bases. Per germline, CDR1 LGHNA and CDR2 YNFKEQ. This CDR3 has 14 amino acids.